The rows below give T cell receptor beta chains drawn from one sample of a study of blood T cell repertoires in COVID-19. The assay was immunoSEQ multiplex PCR, and TCRdb's table has in-frame clones only and misses some. The sample has around 250,000 clones; roughly 85% are singletons. The specimen sequenced was PBMCs or T cells enriched from blood (not recorded which). The receptors were gathered from a man aged 40-55 years who had been exposed to COVID-19. CDR3s include the opening cysteine and the closing phenylalanine or tryptophan. The D gene is left open where the match is weak. A row's size may be missing; if present it is once, few, many or a size class.

-	TRBV12-3/TRBV12-4	TRBJ2-1	-	CASSFSNYNEQFF	TGTGCCAGCAGTTTTAGTAACTACAATGAGCAGTTCTTC
-	TRBV9	TRBJ1-2	-	CASSQDFLGYTF	TGTGCCAGCAGCCAGGATTTTCTTGGCTACACCTTC
-	TRBV9	TRBJ1-2	TRBD1	CASSARAGTGTNSNYGYTF	TGTGCCAGCAGCGCCCGAGCCGGGACAGGGACTAATTCTAACTATGGCTACACCTTC
-	TRBV19	TRBJ2-3	TRBD2	CASRSLAGGPNTQYF	TGTGCCAGTAGAAGTCTAGCGGGAGGGCCGAATACGCAGTATTTT
-	TRBV5-4	TRBJ2-5	TRBD2	CASSSGTSGLETQYF	TGTGCCAGCAGCTCGGGGACTAGCGGGTTAGAGACCCAGTACTTC
few	TRBV12-3/TRBV12-4	TRBJ1-2	-	CASSPDSNGYTF	TGTGCCAGCAGCCCTGACAGTAACGGCTACACCTTC
-	TRBV15	TRBJ2-7	TRBD2	CATSREWSGGPYEQYF	TGTGCCACCAGCAGAGAATGGTCGGGAGGCCCCTACGAGCAGTACTTC
-	TRBV3-1/TRBV3-2	TRBJ1-2	-	CASSQNSGYGYTF	TGTGCCAGCAGCCAAAATTCGGGGTACGGCTACACCTTC
once	TRBV11-2	TRBJ2-1	-	CASSLPSTGYYNEQFF	TGTGCCAGCAGCCTACCCTCAACAGGGTATTACAATGAGCAGTTCTTC
once	TRBV7-9	TRBJ2-2	-	CASSLGPITGELFF	TGTGCCAGCAGCTTGGGGCCGATCACCGGGGAGCTGTTTTTT
-	TRBV10-3	TRBJ1-5	TRBD1	CAIMLTGVRQPQHF	TGTGCCATCATGCTGACAGGGGTACGACAGCCCCAGCATTTT
-	TRBV18	TRBJ1-1	TRBD1	CASSQGTAPVEAFF	TGTGCCAGCTCACAGGGGACAGCCCCGGTTGAAGCTTTCTTT
-	TRBV2	TRBJ1-1	TRBD1	CASNAQGDDEAFF	TGTGCCAGCAATGCCCAGGGGGATGATGAAGCTTTCTTT
-	TRBV5-5	TRBJ2-7	TRBD1	CASSVRQGVYEQYF	TGTGCCAGCAGCGTAAGACAGGGGGTATACGAGCAGTACTTC
-	TRBV24-1	TRBJ1-4	TRBD1	CATSDSGTGNNEKLFF	TGTGCCACCAGTGATTCCGGGACAGGCAATAATGAAAAACTGTTTTTT
-	TRBV20-1	TRBJ2-2	-	CSASHGGNTGELFF	TGCAGTGCTAGTCACGGGGGGAACACCGGGGAGCTGTTTTTT
-	TRBV3-1/TRBV3-2	TRBJ2-3	-	CASSQGILGGTDTQYF	TGTGCCAGCAGCCAAGGTATTCTAGGGGGCACAGATACGCAGTATTTT
-	TRBV3-1/TRBV3-2	TRBJ1-3	-	CASSQGAAGNTIYF	TGTGCCAGCAGCCAAGGAGCCGCTGGAAACACCATATATTTT
-	TRBV10-2	TRBJ2-7	TRBD2	CASSERGLPSSYEQYF	TGCGCCAGCAGTGAGCGGGGACTACCTTCCTCCTACGAGCAGTACTTC
-	TRBV20-1	TRBJ2-1	-	CSASPRLQEQFF	TGCAGTGCTAGTCCCCGACTCCAAGAGCAGTTCTTC
-	TRBV19	TRBJ1-2	-	CASSLYGQEKRGYTF	TGTGCCAGTAGTCTGTACGGGCAGGAAAAGCGGGGCTACACCTTC
-	TRBV12-3/TRBV12-4	TRBJ2-7	-	CASSLSAYEQYF	TGTGCCAGCAGTTTATCCGCCTACGAGCAGTACTTC
-	TRBV24-1	TRBJ2-3	-	CATSDSYRVGATDTQYF	TGTGCCACCAGTGATTCCTACAGGGTTGGGGCCACAGATACGCAGTATTTT
-	TRBV6-5	TRBJ1-1	-	CASSGDPNTEAFF	TGTGCCAGCTCCGGTGATCCGAACACTGAAGCTTTCTTT
-	TRBV30	TRBJ1-1	-	CAWWNGMNTEAFF	TGTGCCTGGTGGAACGGGATGAACACTGAAGCTTTCTTT
-	TRBV9	TRBJ1-4	TRBD1	CASSVGTGNEKLFF	TGTGCCAGCAGCGTTGGGACAGGGAACGAAAAACTGTTTTTT
-	TRBV3-1/TRBV3-2	TRBJ2-1	TRBD2	CASSQGLAVINEQFF	TGTGCCAGCAGCCAGGGACTAGCGGTCATCAATGAGCAGTTCTTC
-	TRBV30	TRBJ1-4	-	CASREFGRNEKLFF	TGTGCTTCGAGGGAATTCGGACGGAATGAAAAACTGTTTTTT